These 21 T cell receptor beta chains share one sample of origin, sequenced in a study of cytomegalovirus exposure and HLA in healthy donors. This PCR relied on a set of 60 Vbeta primers and 13 Jbeta primers. Sequencing was performed with immunoSEQ multiplex PCR; in TCRdb, only in-frame clones are kept and a portion is missing. The sample shows 120,000 to 150,000 clones, roughly 85% of them seen only once. Specimen: PBMCs. These receptors originate from a male donor in good health and CMV-seronegative.

This chain uses TRBV7-3 with TRBJ2-7, with TRBD2 matching over 7 bases. The germline CDR1 and CDR2 sequences are SGHTA and FQGTGA. This CDR3 has 14 residues. Trimming at V came to 2 bases and at J to 2 bases, leaving 3 bases not matched to a gene. The CDR3 loop reads CASSLFAGAYEQYF. The CDR3, as DNA: TGTGCCAGCAGCTTATTTGCGGGGGCCTACGAGCAGTACTTC.

This chain joins TRBV11-2 and TRBJ2-5, with 8 bases lining up with TRBD1. The J call is in doubt because the DNA end fits TRBJ2-7 better. CDR3 length equals 16 residues. CDR1 and CDR2 from the germline V gene are SGHAT and FQNNGV. This CDR3 reads CASSITKGQVSYEQYF. The CDR3 DNA sequence: TGTGCCAGCAGTATTACAAAGGGACAGGTCTCCTACGAGCAGTACTTC.

The genes are TRBV7-6 and TRBJ2-7; 7 bases line up with TRBD2. Germline V gene data show CDR1 as SGHVS and CDR2 as FNYEAQ. This CDR3 has 16 amino acids. V trimming: 1 base; J trimming: 2 bases; junction bases outside the gene matches: 8. CDR3 nucleotides: TGTGCCAGCAGCTTAGAGAGTCTAGCGGCGACCTACGAGCAGTACTTC. Protein product: CASSLESLAATYEQYF. The complete variable domain, with remaining parts taken from reference TRBV7-6 and TRBJ2-7, reads GAGVSQSPRYKVTKRGQDVALRCDPISGHVSLYWYRQALGQGPEFLTYFNYEAQQDKSGLPNDRFSAERPEGSISTLTIQRTEQRDSAMYRCASSLESLAATYEQYFGPGTRLTVT.

On this clone itself: An end of the junction differs from the germline gene, which may be a read error. The V call is TRBV7-9, the J call TRBJ2-7; weak D call: TRBD1 (7 bases). Germline V CDR1 and CDR2: SEHNR, FQNEAQ (reference sequence). The CDR3 totals 16 residues. CDR3 in amino acids: CSSSHGGGQGAYEQYF. The CDR3 nucleotides read TGTTCCAGCAGCCACGGGGGTGGGCAGGGGGCCTACGAGCAGTACTTC.

CDR3 nucleotide sequence: TGTGCCAGTCAATCACGAGGGGGTTCCTACAATGAGCAGTTCTTC. As protein: CASQSRGGSYNEQFF. This rearrangement joins TRBV19 to TRBJ2-1, with D possibly being TRBD1 (6 bases). Trimming cost V 8 bases and J 1 base, with 15 bases left between them. CDR3 length equals 15 residues. The germline V gene has CDR1 LNHDA and CDR2 SQIVND (reference sequence).

This clone turned up a few times. The chain carries TRBV7-6 and TRBJ2-2, with D unresolved. The V gene lost 4 bases and the J gene lost 0 bases, with 3 bases spanning the gap. The CDR3 length is 13 residues. The V gene's germline CDR1 is SGHVS and CDR2 FNYEAQ. The CDR3 protein is CASSYTNTGELFF. CDR3 nucleotides: TGTGCCAGCAGCTACACGAACACCGGGGAGCTGTTTTTT.

In nucleotides, the CDR3 is TGTGCCAGCAGCCCGGACAGAAACTCTGGAAACACCATATATTTT. Translated: CASSPDRNSGNTIYF. The gene calls are TRBV9 and TRBJ1-3; possible D gene TRBD1, 6 bases. V was trimmed by 4 bases and J by 0 bases, leaving 11 bases between them. The CDR3 is 15 residues long. Germline assignment: CDR1 SGDLS and CDR2 YYNGEE.

The rearrangement links TRBV6-1 to TRBJ1-4, with TRBD1 matching 8 bases. The CDR3 extends over 18 amino acids. Germline loops: CDR1 MNHNS, CDR2 SASEGT. The V gene end was trimmed by 4 bases and the J gene end by 3 bases; junction bases not matched to a gene: 13. The CDR3 reads CASSGTGLDIQANEKLFF. The CDR3 region has the DNA TGTGCCAGCAGTGGGACAGGGTTGGACATCCAGGCTAATGAAAAACTGTTTTTT.

This sequence joins TRBV6-1 and TRBJ2-2; D is uncertain. The CDR3 loop spans 11 amino acids. The V and J ends lost 6 bases and 7 bases respectively, with 6 bases between them. Germline CDR1 reads MNHNS; CDR2 reads SASEGT. CDR3 in DNA: TGTGCCAGCAGGACTGTCGGGGAGCTGTTTTTT. Its translation: CASRTVGELFF.

CDR3 DNA: TGTGCCAGTAGTATGTCGACGCCGAGGCGCAATGAGCAGTTCTTC. Amino acids: CASSMSTPRRNEQFF. The chain has TRBV19 and TRBJ2-1; no clear D gene. V shed 3 bases and J shed 6 bases, with 15 bases lying between them. There are 15 residues in the CDR3. Looked up from germline, CDR1 is LNHDA and CDR2 is SQIVND (reference sequence).

The chain links TRBV7-6 to TRBJ2-1; a weak D match, TRBD1 (5 bases). V shed 2 bases and J shed 2 bases, with 13 bases lying between them. Per germline, CDR1 SGHVS and CDR2 FNYEAQ. This CDR3 region has 16 residues. CDR3 nucleotide sequence: TGTGCCAGCAGCTTAAGTTGGGGCCTAACCTACAATGAGCAGTTCTTC. Its translation is CASSLSWGLTYNEQFF.

The rearrangement joins TRBV20-1 to TRBJ1-2, with a tentative D call TRBD1 (5 bases). Between the trimmed V and J ends, which lost 6 bases and 7 bases, there was a span of 9 bases. The CDR3 covers 10 residues. Germline assignment: CDR1 DFQATT and CDR2 SNEGSKA (reference sequence). The CDR3 nucleotides read TGCAGTGCCATTAGGGGTGGCTACACCTTC. This translates into CSAIRGGYTF.

This chain uses TRBV30 with TRBJ1-4; D ambiguous. In germline, CDR1 is GTSNPN, CDR2 SVGIG (reference sequence). V shed 8 bases and J shed 8 bases, with 18 bases lying between them. This CDR3 has 13 amino acids. CDR3 region: CAMTGVFEEKLFF. The CDR3 bases are TGTGCCATGACCGGGGTATTTGAGGAAAAACTGTTTTTT.

This chain connects TRBV13 to TRBJ2-7; D perhaps matches TRBD2 (5 bases). Looked up from germline, CDR1 is PRHDT and CDR2 is FYEKMQ (reference sequence). V lost 7 bases, J lost 3 bases, and 13 bases lay in between. This CDR3 is 13 amino acids long. CDR3 in DNA: TGTGCCAGCACACAGTCCGGAGGCTACGAGCAGTACTTC. Translated, it gives CASTQSGGYEQYF. The full variable domain, completed using reference TRBV13 and TRBJ2-7, is AAGVIQSPRHLIKEKRETATLKCYPIPRHDTVYWYQQGPGQDPQFLISFYEKMQSDKGSIPDRFSAQQFSDYHSELNMSSLELGDSALYFCASTQSGGYEQYFGPGTRLTVT.

The CDR3 spells CASSIGAGVANYASYEQYF. The CDR3 DNA sequence: TGTGCCAGTAGTATAGGCGCAGGGGTAGCTAATTATGCCTCCTACGAGCAGTACTTC. This chain connects TRBV19 to TRBJ2-7, with a possible D match to TRBD1 (6 bases). V was shortened by 1 base and J by 0 bases, with 22 bases between the two germline ends. From germline, CDR1 is LNHDA and CDR2 SQIVND (reference sequence). This CDR3 is built from 19 residues. The full variable domain, in which reference TRBV19 and TRBJ2-7 provide the parts outside the CDR3, is DGGITQSPKYLFRKEGQNVTLSCEQNLNHDAMYWYRQDPGQGLRLIYYSQIVNDFQKGDIAEGYSVSREKKESFPLTVTSAQKNPTAFYLCASSIGAGVANYASYEQYFGPGTRLTVT.

The CDR3 loop reads CASSQDFGLAGVRNEQFF. The CDR3 DNA reads as TGCGCCAGCAGCCAAGATTTCGGACTAGCGGGAGTAAGGAATGAGCAGTTCTTC. V is TRBV4-3 and J is TRBJ2-1, with 13 bases matching TRBD2. Germline-derived CDR1 and CDR2 are LGHNA and YSLEER. CDR3 length equals 18 residues. The junction had 9 bases not matched to a gene; V was cut back by 0 bases and J by 7 bases.

The chain joins TRBV28 to TRBJ1-4; D not certain. V was cut by 4 bases and J by 8 bases, with 17 bases left in between. Germline assignment: CDR1 MDHEN and CDR2 SYDVKM. This CDR3 is built from 15 residues. Here the CDR3 DNA reads TGTGCCAGCAGTTGGACCGGACTTACGGCGGAAAAACTGTTTTTT. This gives the protein CASSWTGLTAEKLFF.

V is TRBV9 and J is TRBJ1-2; D call uncertain. Trimming cost V 3 bases and J 12 bases, with 21 bases left between them. Germline V gives CDR1 SGDLS, CDR2 YYNGEE. The CDR3 spans 14 residues. CDR3 residues: CASSAPNGDNFDTF. CDR3 sequence (DNA): TGTGCCAGCAGCGCTCCAAATGGCGACAACTTCGACACCTTC.

This clone was recorded once. V is TRBV27 and J is TRBJ2-7, with a weak D call TRBD1 (5 bases). CDR1 MNHEY and CDR2 SMNVEV come from the germline V gene (reference sequence). CDR3 length: 14 residues. Trimming stripped 6 bases from V and 5 bases from J, with 17 bases between. The CDR3 bases are TGTGCCAGCAGCCCTGGGGCAGGCGGCGACGAGCAGTACTTC. Translation: CASSPGAGGDEQYF.

This clone turned up a few times. The chain carries TRBV19 and TRBJ2-7; weak D call: TRBD2 (6 bases). The germline V gene encodes CDR1 LNHDA and CDR2 SQIVND (reference sequence). CDR3 length: 15 amino acids. The ends were cut back, 3 bases at V and 7 bases at J, with 19 bases in the middle. The DNA for the CDR3 is TGTGCCAGTAGTATTAAGGCCCCCCCAGGAGGGGAGCAGTACTTC. Amino acids: CASSIKAPPGGEQYF. The full variable domain, its missing parts supplied by reference TRBV19 and TRBJ2-7, is DGGITQSPKYLFRKEGQNVTLSCEQNLNHDAMYWYRQDPGQGLRLIYYSQIVNDFQKGDIAEGYSVSREKKESFPLTVTSAQKNPTAFYLCASSIKAPPGGEQYFGPGTRLTVT.

This clone appeared once. This sequence joins TRBV18 and TRBJ1-5, with TRBD1 as a possible D gene (6 bases). Germline V gene data show CDR1 as KGHSH and CDR2 as LQKENI. Trimming stripped 6 bases from V and 3 bases from J, with 9 bases between. CDR3 length equals 13 residues. The CDR3 protein is CASSDRDNQPQHF. CDR3 in DNA: TGTGCCAGCTCGGACAGAGACAATCAGCCCCAGCATTTT.